The clone carrying this T cell receptor (beta chain) showed up just a few times. Its antigen is not identified. The isolated RNA, all of it, was reverse transcribed, so expressed TCRB transcripts were what got sequenced. Produced via immunoSEQ multiplex PCR; TCRdb's table is partial and in-frame only. The data contain 250,000 to 300,000 clones, around an eighth of them singletons. The V and J ends lost 5 bases and 5 bases respectively, with 15 bases between them. From germline, CDR1 is SEHNR and CDR2 FQNEAQ (reference sequence). This CDR3 contains 14 residues. These data come from a study of beta chain features in type 1 diabetes. Whole-study results and caveats: In every one of the four CD4+ subsets, TCRB CDR3s were moderately but significantly shorter in Type 1 diabetes patients. The similarity of naive, central memory and Treg TCRB repertoires appeared greater among patients than among healthy donors.

The sequencing sample was made of naive CD4+ T cells from blood. The clonotype was recovered from a young man with type 1 diabetes. V is TRBV7-9 and J is TRBJ1-2; no reliable D call. Here the CDR3 reads CASSAQGTEYGYTF. CDR3 DNA sequence: TGTGCCAGCAGCGCCCAAGGTACAGAATATGGCTACACCTTC.